One and the same sample provided the 6 T cell receptor beta chains below, sequenced in a study of blood T cell repertoires in COVID-19. Here immunoSEQ multiplex PCR was the method, and the copy in TCRdb shows in-frame clones only, minus some. The table records approximately 68,000 clones, approximately 89% of them present only once. Sequencing was done on a sample of peripheral blood. These TCRs come from an elderly woman with active or convalescent COVID-19.

The chain couples TRBV30 to TRBJ2-7, with TRBD1 matching 7 bases. V gave up 0 bases and J gave up 11 bases; unmatched junction bases: 7. The CDR3 spans 12 residues. CDR1 and CDR2 from the germline V gene are GTSNPN and SVGIG (reference sequence). CDR3 region: CAWSVGQKNKYF. Here the CDR3 DNA reads TGTGCCTGGAGTGTGGGACAGAAAAATAAGTACTTC.

The V call is TRBV5-1, the J call TRBJ1-2; no firm D call. Per the germline V gene, CDR1 is SGHRS and CDR2 is YFSETQ. The CDR3 loop spans 15 amino acids. Trimming took 3 bases from V and 6 from J, leaving 18 bases between them. The chain's CDR3 is CASSSRRETVNGYTF. The CDR3 DNA is TGCGCCAGCAGCTCGCGGCGGGAAACAGTGAATGGCTACACCTTC.

The CDR3 DNA follows: TGTGCCAGCAGCTCAGGGTACGTCCAGTACTTC. It translates to CASSSGYVQYF. This chain connects TRBV14 to TRBJ2-5, with a possible D match to TRBD1 (5 bases). The CDR3 runs 11 residues. V lost 5 bases and J 10 bases, leaving 11 bases between the germline ends. Germline CDR1 and CDR2: SGHDN and FVKESK.

In its sample, this clone was seen once. V and J are TRBV3-1 (or the pseudogene TRBV3-2) and TRBJ2-1; D gene uncertain. Trimming removed 4 bases at V and 12 bases at J, with 19 bases between. The germline V gene encodes CDR1 LGHDT and CDR2 YNNKEL (reference sequence). The CDR3 is 14 amino acids. In nucleotides, the CDR3 is TGTGCCAGCAGCCCCCCGCCTAGGAGTGGTGGGCAGTTCTTC. Translated, it gives CASSPPPRSGGQFF.

The chain combines TRBV28 with TRBJ2-2, with 8 bases aligning to TRBD1. The CDR3 contains 16 residues. The V gene's germline CDR1 is MDHEN and CDR2 SYDVKM. J was trimmed by 1 base and V by 4 bases; bases with no gene match: 5. The CDR3 sequence is CASSSAGTGNTGELFF. CDR3 in DNA: TGTGCCAGCAGTTCCGCCGGGACAGGGAACACCGGGGAGCTGTTTTTT.

J is TRBJ1-2 and V is TRBV7-9; D gene ambiguous. The CDR3 has 12 amino acids. The V gene lost 4 bases and the J gene lost 4 bases, with 7 bases spanning the gap. The V gene's germline CDR1 is SEHNR and CDR2 FQNEAQ (reference sequence). The CDR3 reads CASSSLFYGYTF. The CDR3 DNA reads TGTGCCAGCAGCTCACTCTTCTATGGCTACACCTTC.